Each of the 20 T cell receptor beta chains below was sequenced from the same sample in a study of shared clonotypes between healthy human individuals. TCRdb's copy holds only in-frame clones and misses some; the assay was immunoSEQ multiplex PCR. Of 1,500,000 or so clones in the sample, around 97% are singletons; the top ten hold roughly 1.2%. The sample comprised naive CD4+ T cells sorted from blood. As to subset: CD45RA+ positively selected. The origin of the receptors is a man aged 25-40 years in good health.

The chain joins TRBV7-9 to TRBJ2-3, with D perhaps matching TRBD2 (5 bases). V lost 5 bases and J lost 0, with 15 bases in between. Germline V gene lookup returns CDR1 SEHNR and CDR2 FQNEAQ (reference sequence). The CDR3 loop spans 16 amino acids. The CDR3 loop is CASSQRTPSSTDTQYF. The CDR3, as DNA: TGTGCCAGCAGCCAACGGACTCCAAGTAGCACAGATACGCAGTATTTT.

The rearrangement uses TRBV27 and TRBJ2-1; tentative D call: TRBD2 (6 bases). The CDR3 is 15 residues long. Looked up from germline, CDR1 is MNHEY and CDR2 is SMNVEV (reference sequence). Trimming took off 7 bases at V and 4 bases at J, with 17 bases between the two ends. The DNA for the CDR3 is TGTGCCAGCACCCCCCAGCAGGCGGGGTACAATGAGCAGTTCTTC. Encoded protein: CASTPQQAGYNEQFF.

The chain carries TRBV15 and TRBJ2-1; D gene uncertain. This CDR3 is 13 amino acids long. Germline CDR1 and CDR2: LNHNV and YYDKDF (reference sequence). V lost 5 bases and J lost 5, with 10 bases in between. The CDR3 sequence is CATSDRSNNEQFF. CDR3 sequence (DNA): TGTGCCACCAGCGATAGATCTAACAATGAGCAGTTCTTC.

The chain employs TRBV29-1 and TRBJ1-1; D gene unclear. There are 14 residues in the CDR3. From germline, CDR1 is SQVTM and CDR2 ANQGSEA. Trimming removed 7 bases at V and 4 bases at J, with 19 bases between. CDR3 in amino acids: CSADLSGVGTEAFF. The CDR3 DNA is TGCAGCGCCGACCTATCGGGCGTGGGCACTGAAGCTTTCTTT.

J is TRBJ1-3 and V is TRBV6-6, with D possibly matching TRBD1 (5 bases). Looked up from germline, CDR1 is MNHNY and CDR2 is SVGAGI (reference sequence). The CDR3 loop spans 15 amino acids. Trimming took off 4 bases at V and 2 bases at J, with 12 bases between the two ends. The CDR3 sequence is CASSSTVSPGNTIYF. CDR3 in DNA: TGTGCCAGCAGTTCGACAGTTTCTCCTGGAAACACCATATATTTT.

This chain joins TRBV5-1 and TRBJ1-5, with 7 positions matching TRBD1. This CDR3 region has 15 residues. Germline loops: CDR1 SGHRS, CDR2 YFSETQ. The trim removed 6 bases at V and 0 bases at J, leaving 6 bases unmatched. The CDR3 reads CASKTGTDSNQPQHF. As DNA, the CDR3 is TGCGCCAGCAAAACCGGGACAGATAGCAATCAGCCCCAGCATTTT.

The chain has TRBV6-5 and TRBJ1-1; tentative D call: TRBD1 (5 bases). The germline gives CDR1 MNHEY, CDR2 SVGAGI. The CDR3 extends over 13 amino acids. V gave up 6 bases and J gave up 4 bases, with 12 bases separating them. CDR3 residues: CASSQGQSTEAFF. CDR3 nucleotide sequence: TGTGCCAGCAGCCAGGGTCAGAGCACTGAAGCTTTCTTT.

The chain joins TRBV10-1 to TRBJ2-1, with TRBD2 identical over 10 bases. The V gene's germline CDR1 is WNHNN and CDR2 SYGVQD (reference sequence). The V segment lost 10 bases and the J segment 4 bases; nucleotides outside the gene matches: 7. The CDR3 sequence is 14 residues long. CDR3 DNA sequence: TGCGCCATCACCGGGACTAGCGAGTACAATGAGCAGTTCTTC. It translates to CAITGTSEYNEQFF.

The CDR3 here is CASSLNREGVAWFF. CDR3 DNA: TGTGCCAGCAGCTTGAACAGGGAAGGGGTTGCGTGGTTCTTC. The chain is built from TRBV7-9 and TRBJ2-1; D is perhaps TRBD1 (6 bases). The length of the CDR3 is 14 residues. Per the germline V gene, CDR1 is SEHNR and CDR2 is FQNEAQ (reference sequence). V was clipped by 3 bases and J by 15 bases, with 21 bases between them.

The chain has TRBV7-9 and TRBJ1-1; no clear D. This CDR3 has 14 amino acids. V lost 7 bases to trimming and J lost 0 bases, with 12 bases between them. Germline V gene data show CDR1 as SEHNR and CDR2 as FQNEAQ (reference sequence). CDR3 DNA sequence: TGTGCCAGCACACGTCGGGTCCTGAACACTGAAGCTTTCTTT. Translating gives CASTRRVLNTEAFF.

The chain recombines TRBV2 with TRBJ1-1; D gene uncertain. This CDR3 has 12 residues. Germline CDR1 is SNHLY and CDR2 is FYNNEI. V dropped 2 bases and J dropped 11 bases, with 12 bases sitting between them. The CDR3 DNA follows: TGTGCCAGCAGTGAAACGAAAGTTACGGCTTTCTTT. Translating gives CASSETKVTAFF.

The chain combines TRBV28 with TRBJ2-3, with D perhaps TRBD2 (5 bases). Trimming removed 1 base at V and 6 bases at J, with 11 bases between. The CDR3 has 14 amino acids. Germline values: CDR1 MDHEN, CDR2 SYDVKM. CDR3 DNA sequence: TGTGCCAGCAGTTTATCGGCGGGTGGCGATACGCAGTATTTT. Translated: CASSLSAGGDTQYF. The full variable domain, rest sourced from reference TRBV28 and TRBJ2-3, is DVKVTQSSRYLVKRTGEKVFLECVQDMDHENMFWYRQDPGLGLRLIYFSYDVKMKEKGDIPEGYSVSREKKERFSLILESASTNQTSMYLCASSLSAGGDTQYFGPGTRLTVL.

The V and J genes are TRBV29-1 and TRBJ2-1; 8 bases fit TRBD1. CDR1 is SQVTM, CDR2 ANQGSEA, per germline. After removal of 6 bases from V and 6 bases from J, the junction contained 4 bases not matched to a gene. The CDR3 has 12 amino acids. The CDR3 here is CSVDRVGNEQFF. CDR3 DNA: TGCAGCGTGGACAGGGTCGGCAATGAGCAGTTCTTC.

This sequence joins TRBV6-1 and TRBJ1-1, with 7 bases aligning to TRBD1. With V trimmed by 7 bases and J by 3 bases, 5 bases remained unmatched. This CDR3 contains 13 residues. Looked up from germline, CDR1 is MNHNS and CDR2 is SASEGT. The CDR3 DNA reads as TGTGCCAGCACCCGAGGACAGGACACTGAAGCTTTCTTT. This gives the protein CASTRGQDTEAFF.

Details on this clone: The same CDR3 arises from other DNA sequences in this sample as well. This CDR3 is CASSYSAGTSYEQYF. The CDR3 DNA is TGTGCCAGCAGTTACTCCGCAGGGACCTCCTACGAGCAGTACTTC. The V gene is TRBV6-5, the J gene TRBJ2-7; D may correspond to TRBD1 or TRBD2 (5 bases each). The V end lost 0 bases, the J end lost 0 bases, and 9 bases lay between the germline ends. The CDR3 is 15 amino acids. CDR1 is MNHEY, CDR2 SVGAGI, per germline.

This chain links TRBV5-5 with TRBJ2-1; D not certain. V gave up 4 bases and J gave up 0 bases, with 11 bases separating them. The CDR3 is 15 residues long. CDR1 is SGHKS, CDR2 YYEKEE, per germline (reference sequence). The DNA for the CDR3 is TGTGCCAGCAGCACACACCAGAGCTCCTACAATGAGCAGTTCTTC. Residues: CASSTHQSSYNEQFF. Variable domain in full (rest from reference TRBV5-5 and TRBJ2-1): DAGVTQSPTHLIKTRGQQVTLRCSPISGHKSVSWYQQVLGQGPQFIFQYYEKEERGRGNFPDRFSARQFPNYSSELNVNALLLGDSALYLCASSTHQSSYNEQFFGPGTRLTVL.

This chain joins TRBV7-9 and TRBJ2-1, with D perhaps matching TRBD1 (5 bases). The CDR3 consists of 17 residues. V was pared by 5 bases and J by 4 bases, with 21 bases between. The germline CDR1 and CDR2 sequences are SEHNR and FQNEAQ (reference sequence). This CDR3 is CASSTDSSPQTYNEQFF. The CDR3 DNA is TGTGCCAGCAGCACCGACAGTAGCCCCCAAACTTACAATGAGCAGTTCTTC.

With regard to this clone: This sample also contains other DNA sequences that code for the same CDR3. The rearrangement joins TRBV2 to TRBJ1-5; perhaps TRBD1 as D (5 bases). CDR3 length: 15 amino acids. V was pared by 4 bases and J by 0 bases, with 10 bases between. Germline assignment: CDR1 SNHLY and CDR2 FYNNEI. The DNA of the CDR3 is TGTGCCAGCAGTGTAGGCAGGGATAGCAATCAGCCCCAGCATTTT. Translated: CASSVGRDSNQPQHF.

The chain couples TRBV9 to TRBJ2-1; D may be TRBD2 (5 bases). CDR1 is SGDLS and CDR2 is YYNGEE in the germline V gene. Trimming stripped 1 base from V and 0 bases from J, with 8 bases between. The CDR3 contains 15 residues. DNA of the CDR3: TGTGCCAGCAGCGTAAGGGAGAGCTCCTACAATGAGCAGTTCTTC. Translated, it gives CASSVRESSYNEQFF.

The rearrangement uses TRBV6-4 and TRBJ2-1; 7 bases are shared with TRBD2. Per the germline V gene, CDR1 is MRHNA and CDR2 is SNTAGT. Trimming at V came to 0 bases and at J to 5 bases, leaving 10 bases not matched to a gene. The CDR3 sequence is 17 residues long. The CDR3 loop reads CASSDSVYPGGHNEQFF. CDR3 bases: TGTGCCAGCAGTGACTCGGTATATCCGGGAGGACACAATGAGCAGTTCTTC.